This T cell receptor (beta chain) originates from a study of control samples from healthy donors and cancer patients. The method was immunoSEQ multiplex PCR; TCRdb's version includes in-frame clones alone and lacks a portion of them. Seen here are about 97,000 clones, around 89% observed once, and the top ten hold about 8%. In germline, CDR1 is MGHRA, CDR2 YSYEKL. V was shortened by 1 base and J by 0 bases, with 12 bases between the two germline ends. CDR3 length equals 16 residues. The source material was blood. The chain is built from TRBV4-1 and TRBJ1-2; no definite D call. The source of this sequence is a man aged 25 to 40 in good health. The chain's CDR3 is CASSQVPADPNYGYTF. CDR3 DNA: TGCGCCAGCAGCCAAGTTCCGGCGGACCCTAACTATGGCTACACCTTC.